These 15 T cell receptor beta chains were all obtained from the same sample, sequenced in a study of T cells in Graves' hyperthyroidism and ophthalmopathy. The source material, RNA transcripts, was used to amplify TCR beta CDR3 regions. The study used the HTBI primer set for a first-round RT-PCR of the TCR CDR3. TCRdb ran MiXCR on the multiplex PCR reads and lists one entry per CDR3 protein. This table holds fewer than 500,000 distinct CDR3 sequences, 13% to 15% found once. The source material was blood. These receptors were obtained from a woman in her 30s with Graves' ophthalmopathy.

This clonotype was counted many times. The gene calls are TRBV7-6 and TRBJ1-1; 9 nucleotides agree with TRBD1. With 1 base clipped from V and 6 bases from J, the junction kept 12 bases outside the gene matches. The germline V gene has CDR1 SGHVS and CDR2 FNYEAQ. This CDR3 region has 17 residues. CDR3 sequence (DNA): TGTGCCAGCAGCTTAGTTTCTATGTGGGGACAGGGAGCTGAAGCTTTCTTT. Translated, it gives CASSLVSMWGQGAEAFF.

At least ten counts were recorded for this clonotype. The chain recombines TRBV20-1 with TRBJ2-7, with 7 bases identical to TRBD1. Losses at the gene ends were 4 bases for V and 7 bases for J; bases not matched to a gene: 4. Germline V gene sequence: CDR1 DFQATT, CDR2 SNEGSKA (reference sequence). This CDR3 has 11 residues. This CDR3 reads CSAKGQAEQYF. CDR3 in DNA: TGCAGTGCTAAAGGACAGGCGGAGCAGTACTTC.

This clonotype was observed many times. This chain links TRBV18 with TRBJ1-3, with 9 bases that match TRBD1. With V trimmed by 8 bases and J by 7 bases, 15 bases remained unmatched. This CDR3 has 16 residues. CDR1 and CDR2 from the germline V gene are KGHSH and LQKENI. As DNA, the CDR3 is TGTGCCAGCGCATCTACACCGGGACAGGGTGCGAACACCATATATTTT. Its protein is CASASTPGQGANTIYF.

This clonotype has ten or more counts. The chain combines TRBV5-6 with TRBJ1-3, with D unclear. Looked up from germline, CDR1 is SGHDT and CDR2 is YYEEEE. Trimming removed 0 bases from V and 0 bases from J, with 10 bases in between. This CDR3 region has 16 residues. The CDR3: CASSLDIRSSGNTIYF. In DNA form, the CDR3 reads TGTGCCAGCAGCTTGGATATCCGGAGCTCTGGAAACACCATATATTTT.

The genes are TRBV19 and TRBJ1-5; 8 bases agree with TRBD1. The CDR3 length is 15 residues. Unmatched junction bases numbered 11, after V lost 7 bases and J lost 6 bases. CDR1 LNHDA and CDR2 SQIVND come from the germline V gene (reference sequence). The CDR3 region has the DNA TGTGCCAGTACCCCCCCGGACAGGGAGGCTCAGCCCCAGCATTTT. Protein: CASTPPDREAQPQHF. Using reference TRBV19 and TRBJ1-5 for the parts outside the CDR3, the full variable domain is DGGITQSPKYLFRKEGQNVTLSCEQNLNHDAMYWYRQDPGQGLRLIYYSQIVNDFQKGDIAEGYSVSREKKESFPLTVTSAQKNPTAFYLCASTPPDREAQPQHFGDGTRLSIL.

This clonotype showed up many times. The chain carries TRBV28 and TRBJ2-1; no definite D call. Germline V CDR1 and CDR2: MDHEN, SYDVKM. The CDR3 has 11 residues. The V end was cut by 5 bases, the J end by 7 bases, with 6 bases between. The CDR3 protein is CASSNSNEQFF. The CDR3 DNA sequence: TGTGCCAGCAGTAACAGTAATGAGCAGTTCTTC.

This clonotype was counted many times. This rearrangement joins TRBV2 to TRBJ1-5, with 11 bases lining up with TRBD1. The CDR3 extends over 14 amino acids. After removal of 8 bases from V and 4 bases from J, the junction contained 4 bases not matched to a gene. Germline CDR1 and CDR2: SNHLY and FYNNEI. This CDR3 is CASLGQGGNQPQHF. In DNA, the CDR3 is TGTGCCAGCTTGGGACAGGGGGGTAATCAGCCCCAGCATTTT.

In regard to this clonotype: One end of the junction is discordant with germline, which a read error may explain. V usage is TRBV7-7 and J usage is TRBJ2-3; possibly TRBD2 for D (5 bases). The CDR3 contains 14 residues. Looked up from germline, CDR1 is SSHAT and CDR2 is FNYEAQ (reference sequence). The CDR3 reads CASSLGGFGDTQYF. The CDR3 DNA sequence: TGTGCTAGCAGCTTAGGAGGTTTCGGGGATACGCAGTATTTT.

This clonotype was seen a handful of times. A much larger clone sits a single nucleotide away, making a read error possible. This rearrangement joins TRBV7-9 to TRBJ2-7; TRBD1 might be the D (6 bases). The CDR3 has 16 residues. CDR1 is SEHNR, CDR2 FQNEAQ, per germline (reference sequence). For the CDR3, the DNA is TGTGCCAGCAGCGGTATGGGGGCAGGGCAAGCCTACGAGCGGTACTTC. Its translation: CASSGMGAGQAYERYF.

The chain combines TRBV19 with TRBJ1-4; 9 positions agree with TRBD1. This CDR3 has 15 residues. The J segment lost 7 bases and the V segment lost 8 bases, leaving 11 bases of the junction unmatched. Germline V lookup: CDR1 LNHDA, CDR2 SQIVND (reference sequence). CDR3 DNA sequence: TGTGCCAGTGACACGGGACAGGGAGGTGTTGAAAAACTGTTTTTT. Protein: CASDTGQGGVEKLFF.

This clonotype appeared many times. V is TRBV18 and J is TRBJ1-2, with D possibly matching TRBD1 (6 bases). From germline, CDR1 is KGHSH and CDR2 LQKENI. The CDR3 contains 16 residues. Trimming removed 4 bases at V and 8 bases at J, with 23 bases between. Here the CDR3 DNA reads TGTGCCAGCTCACGCAAGAGACAGGCTCCCTGGGAGGGCTACACCTTC. It codes for CASSRKRQAPWEGYTF.

Concerning this clonotype itself: This could be a read error, since a much larger clone is one nucleotide away. The chain recombines TRBV20-1 with TRBJ2-1; 7 bases fit TRBD1. J was trimmed by 8 bases and V by 8 bases; bases with no gene match: 12. The CDR3 is 13 amino acids. Germline lookup yields CDR1 DFQATT and CDR2 SNEGSKA (reference sequence). The CDR3 coding sequence is TGCAGTACTACCGGGACAGTTGGCGATGAGCAGTTCTTC. It codes for CSTTGTVGDEQFF.

This clonotype was detected ten times or more. The CDR3, as DNA: TGTGCCTGGAGTCGGGAGGGCACAGAGACCCAGTACTTC. It encodes CAWSREGTETQYF. The chain carries TRBV30 and TRBJ2-5; the match to TRBD2 covers 8 bases. Per germline, CDR1 GTSNPN and CDR2 SVGIG (reference sequence). The CDR3 contains 13 residues. Trimming took 2 bases from V and 4 from J; bases not matched to a gene: 3.

Ten or more counts support this clonotype. The genes are TRBV18 and TRBJ1-4; 7 bases are shared with TRBD1. Germline trimming cut 5 bases from V and 3 bases from J; bases unmatched to any gene: 6. This CDR3 region has 15 residues. Germline CDR1 reads KGHSH; CDR2 reads LQKENI. This chain's CDR3 is CASSRLTGSNEKLFF. The CDR3 nucleotides are TGTGCCAGCTCAAGACTGACAGGGTCTAATGAAAAACTGTTTTTT.

The sample holds many counts of this clonotype. The chain is built from TRBV7-2 and TRBJ1-5; TRBD1 matches 7 bases. Trimming at V came to 3 bases and at J to 2 bases, leaving 1 base not matched to a gene. Germline assignment: CDR1 SGHTA and CDR2 FQGNSA. The CDR3 loop spans 14 amino acids. CDR3 in amino acids: CASSLGQRNQPQHF. CDR3 coding DNA: TGTGCCAGCAGCTTGGGACAGCGCAATCAGCCCCAGCATTTT.